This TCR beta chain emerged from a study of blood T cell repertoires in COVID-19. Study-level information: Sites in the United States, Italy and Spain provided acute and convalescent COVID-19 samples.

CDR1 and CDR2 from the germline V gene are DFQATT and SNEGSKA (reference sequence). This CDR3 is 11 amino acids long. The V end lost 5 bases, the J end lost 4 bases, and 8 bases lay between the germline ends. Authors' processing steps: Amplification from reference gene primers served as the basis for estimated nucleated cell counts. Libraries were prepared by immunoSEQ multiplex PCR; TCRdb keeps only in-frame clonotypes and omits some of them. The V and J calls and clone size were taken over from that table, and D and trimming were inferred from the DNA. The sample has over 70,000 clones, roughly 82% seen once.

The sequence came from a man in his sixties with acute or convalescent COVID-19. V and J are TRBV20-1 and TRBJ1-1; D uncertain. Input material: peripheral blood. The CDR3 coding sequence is TGCAGTGCTGCCCGGAGCACTGAAGCTTTCTTT. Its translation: CSAARSTEAFF.